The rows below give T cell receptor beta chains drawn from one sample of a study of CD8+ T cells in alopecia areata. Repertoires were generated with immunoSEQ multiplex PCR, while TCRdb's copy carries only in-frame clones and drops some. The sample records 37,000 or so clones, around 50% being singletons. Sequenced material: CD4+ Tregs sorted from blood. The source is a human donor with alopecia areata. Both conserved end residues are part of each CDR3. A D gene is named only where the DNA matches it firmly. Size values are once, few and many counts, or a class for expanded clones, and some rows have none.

cdr3_nt: TGCAGCGGCCGGACAGGGATGAACACCGGGGAGCTGTTTTTT
cdr3_aa: CSGRTGMNTGELFF
v_call: TRBV29-1
d_call: TRBD1
cdr3_length: 14
j_call: TRBJ2-2
clone_size: once

cdr3_nt: TGTGCCAGCAGCCAAGGGACACCCGCCCGAGGGACCCAGTACTTC
cdr3_aa: CASSQGTPARGTQYF
v_call: TRBV7-2
d_call: .
cdr3_length: 15
j_call: TRBJ2-5
clone_size: few

cdr3_nt: TGTGCCACCAGCAGTGGGGGGCGGGGGAGCACAGATACGCAGTATTTT
cdr3_aa: CATSSGGRGSTDTQYF
v_call: TRBV15
d_call: .
cdr3_length: 16
j_call: TRBJ2-3
clone_size: .

cdr3_nt: TGTGCCAGTAGGCCGGGACGACAACTCACAGATACGCAGTATTTT
cdr3_aa: CASRPGRQLTDTQYF
v_call: TRBV19
d_call: .
cdr3_length: 15
j_call: TRBJ2-3
clone_size: few

cdr3_nt: TGTGCCAGCAGCCAAAGTGCGGGGGACACCGGGGAGCTGTTTTTT
cdr3_aa: CASSQSAGDTGELFF
v_call: TRBV4-2
d_call: TRBD2
cdr3_length: 15
j_call: TRBJ2-2
clone_size: .

cdr3_nt: TGTGCCATCAGTGAGCCCTACGGACAGGGTGACTACTCCTACGAGCAGTACTTC
cdr3_aa: CAISEPYGQGDYSYEQYF
v_call: TRBV10-3
d_call: TRBD1
cdr3_length: 18
j_call: TRBJ2-7
clone_size: .

cdr3_nt: TGTGCCAGCAGTCTCGAATCCACCGCAGCCGTCCGGTTTTGGAACACCATATATTTT
cdr3_aa: CASSLESTAAVRFWNTIYF
v_call: TRBV28
d_call: .
cdr3_length: 19
j_call: TRBJ1-3
clone_size: .

cdr3_nt: TGTGCCAGCTCACCCACTCTAAATGAAAAACTGTTTTTT
cdr3_aa: CASSPTLNEKLFF
v_call: TRBV18
d_call: .
cdr3_length: 13
j_call: TRBJ1-4
clone_size: .

cdr3_nt: TGTGCCAGCAGCTTCAGCCAGCTCCAAGAGACCCAGTACTTC
cdr3_aa: CASSFSQLQETQYF
v_call: TRBV5-6
d_call: .
cdr3_length: 14
j_call: TRBJ2-5
clone_size: few

cdr3_nt: TGCGCCAGCAGCCAAGATCCCAGGGACAATCAGCCCCAGCATTTT
cdr3_aa: CASSQDPRDNQPQHF
v_call: TRBV4-3
d_call: .
cdr3_length: 15
j_call: TRBJ1-5
clone_size: few

cdr3_nt: TGTGCCAGCAGCGTCGTCCCGGGAAGCACAGATACGCAGTATTTT
cdr3_aa: CASSVVPGSTDTQYF
v_call: TRBV9
d_call: .
cdr3_length: 15
j_call: TRBJ2-3
clone_size: .

cdr3_nt: TGCGCCAGCAGAGCGGGACTAGCGGGAGGGCAGCGGGCCCAGTACTTC
cdr3_aa: CASRAGLAGGQRAQYF
v_call: TRBV10-2
d_call: TRBD2
cdr3_length: 16
j_call: TRBJ2-5
clone_size: .

cdr3_nt: TGTGCCAGCAGCCTCACCGGGACAGGGTTCTACGAGCAGTACTTC
cdr3_aa: CASSLTGTGFYEQYF
v_call: TRBV5-8
d_call: TRBD1
cdr3_length: 15
j_call: TRBJ2-7
clone_size: .

cdr3_nt: TGCGCCAGCAGCTCGTACAGGGTTGGGACTGAAGCTTTCTTT
cdr3_aa: CASSSYRVGTEAFF
v_call: TRBV5-1
d_call: .
cdr3_length: 14
j_call: TRBJ1-1
clone_size: few

cdr3_nt: TGTGCCAGCAAGTCCGGTGTGGGGACAAGGACAGACGGGGGCATTCAGTACTTC
cdr3_aa: CASKSGVGTRTDGGIQYF
v_call: TRBV27
d_call: .
cdr3_length: 18
j_call: TRBJ2-4
clone_size: few

cdr3_nt: TGTGCCAGCAGCTTCCAGGGCATTGAGAACGAGCAGTACTTC
cdr3_aa: CASSFQGIENEQYF
v_call: TRBV7-9
d_call: .
cdr3_length: 14
j_call: TRBJ2-7
clone_size: .

cdr3_nt: TGTGCCAGCAGTTACCTGGGAGGGAACTATGGCTACACCTTC
cdr3_aa: CASSYLGGNYGYTF
v_call: TRBV6-5
d_call: .
cdr3_length: 14
j_call: TRBJ1-2
clone_size: .

cdr3_nt: TGTGCCAGCAGTTTTAGCGGGGGCCGGTGGGAGACCCAGTACTTC
cdr3_aa: CASSFSGGRWETQYF
v_call: TRBV6-5
d_call: TRBD2
cdr3_length: 15
j_call: TRBJ2-5
clone_size: .

cdr3_nt: TGCGCCAGCAGCTTCGGTTTCGGCACAGATACGCAGTATTTT
cdr3_aa: CASSFGFGTDTQYF
v_call: TRBV5-1
d_call: .
cdr3_length: 14
j_call: TRBJ2-3
clone_size: .

cdr3_nt: TGTGCCAGCAGCCAAAACCTAGCGGGAGTTTACGAGCAGTACTTC
cdr3_aa: CASSQNLAGVYEQYF
v_call: TRBV14
d_call: TRBD2
cdr3_length: 15
j_call: TRBJ2-7
clone_size: .

cdr3_nt: TGCAGCGTTGTCCCAGGAGCTAACTATGGCTACACCTTC
cdr3_aa: CSVVPGANYGYTF
v_call: TRBV29-1
d_call: .
cdr3_length: 13
j_call: TRBJ1-2
clone_size: few

cdr3_nt: TGTGCCAGCAGCTTGGGGGGAGTAGTGGAGACCCAGTACTTC
cdr3_aa: CASSLGGVVETQYF
v_call: TRBV5-6
d_call: .
cdr3_length: 14
j_call: TRBJ2-5
clone_size: .

cdr3_nt: TGTGCCAGCACCATCCCTGTGGAGCAGTACTTC
cdr3_aa: CASTIPVEQYF
v_call: TRBV5-8
d_call: .
cdr3_length: 11
j_call: TRBJ2-7
clone_size: .

cdr3_nt: TGTGCCAGCAGCTTAACCGGACAGCCTAACTATGGCTACACCTTC
cdr3_aa: CASSLTGQPNYGYTF
v_call: TRBV7-2
d_call: .
cdr3_length: 15
j_call: TRBJ1-2
clone_size: .

cdr3_nt: TGTGCCAGCAGTTTATCCGGCTACGAGCAGTACTTC
cdr3_aa: CASSLSGYEQYF
v_call: TRBV28
d_call: .
cdr3_length: 12
j_call: TRBJ2-7
clone_size: .

cdr3_nt: TGCGCCAGCAGCCCACTACCGCGGACAGGGACTGGAAACACCATATATTTT
cdr3_aa: CASSPLPRTGTGNTIYF
v_call: TRBV5-1
d_call: TRBD1
cdr3_length: 17
j_call: TRBJ1-3
clone_size: .

cdr3_nt: TGTGCCAGCAGTGGAGGCAGGAAATTCTCTGGGGCCAACGTCCTGACTTTC
cdr3_aa: CASSGGRKFSGANVLTF
v_call: TRBV2
d_call: .
cdr3_length: 17
j_call: TRBJ2-6
clone_size: .

cdr3_nt: TGTGCCAGCAGTATAACGTTAGATGGGGAGCAGTACTTC
cdr3_aa: CASSITLDGEQYF
v_call: TRBV7-3
d_call: .
cdr3_length: 13
j_call: TRBJ2-7
clone_size: .

cdr3_nt: TGTGCCAGCAGCTTTTCCCTGGTCACTGAAGCTTTCTTT
cdr3_aa: CASSFSLVTEAFF
v_call: TRBV11-2
d_call: .
cdr3_length: 13
j_call: TRBJ1-1
clone_size: .

cdr3_nt: TGTGCCAGCAGCTACAGGGGTCTCTACGAGCAGTACTTC
cdr3_aa: CASSYRGLYEQYF
v_call: TRBV7-2
d_call: TRBD1
cdr3_length: 13
j_call: TRBJ2-7
clone_size: .

cdr3_nt: TGTGCCAGCAGCTTAGGCTCGGACAGGGGCTCCTACAATGAGCAGTTCTTC
cdr3_aa: CASSLGSDRGSYNEQFF
v_call: TRBV7-2
d_call: TRBD1
cdr3_length: 17
j_call: TRBJ2-1
clone_size: .

cdr3_nt: TGTGCCAGCAGTTCCCCCCACGGGGCCACTGAAGCTTTCTTT
cdr3_aa: CASSSPHGATEAFF
v_call: TRBV27
d_call: .
cdr3_length: 14
j_call: TRBJ1-1
clone_size: few

cdr3_nt: TGTGCCAGCTCACCACAGGGAAGCGAGGCTTTCTTT
cdr3_aa: CASSPQGSEAFF
v_call: TRBV18
d_call: .
cdr3_length: 12
j_call: TRBJ1-1
clone_size: .

cdr3_nt: TGTGCCAGCAGTTTAAAACCAACTTCATCAGGGCAGTACTTC
cdr3_aa: CASSLKPTSSGQYF
v_call: TRBV27
d_call: .
cdr3_length: 14
j_call: TRBJ2-7
clone_size: few

cdr3_nt: TGTGCCAGCAGTTACAGGGACAGGAACAATTCACCCCTCCACTTT
cdr3_aa: CASSYRDRNNSPLHF
v_call: TRBV6-5
d_call: TRBD1
cdr3_length: 15
j_call: TRBJ1-6
clone_size: .

cdr3_nt: TGTGCCTGGAGTAAGGCGCTAGCAGATACGCAGTATTTT
cdr3_aa: CAWSKALADTQYF
v_call: TRBV30
d_call: .
cdr3_length: 13
j_call: TRBJ2-3
clone_size: .

cdr3_nt: TGTGCCTCGGGCAGGGAGAGGAGCCAGCCCCAGCATTTT
cdr3_aa: CASGRERSQPQHF
v_call: TRBV6-5
d_call: .
cdr3_length: 13
j_call: TRBJ1-5
clone_size: .

cdr3_nt: TGTGCCAGCAGTCTGCAGGGGGCCAACTATGGCTACACCTTC
cdr3_aa: CASSLQGANYGYTF
v_call: TRBV6-5
d_call: TRBD1
cdr3_length: 14
j_call: TRBJ1-2
clone_size: .

cdr3_nt: TGTGCCAGCAGTTGGCTAGCGGGAGGCTACGAGCAGTACTTC
cdr3_aa: CASSWLAGGYEQYF
v_call: TRBV6-6
d_call: TRBD2
cdr3_length: 14
j_call: TRBJ2-7
clone_size: few

cdr3_nt: TGTGCCAGCAGTGCCCCCCGTGGGGACAGGGGGGGCAATCAGCCCCAGCATTTT
cdr3_aa: CASSAPRGDRGGNQPQHF
v_call: TRBV6-1
d_call: TRBD1
cdr3_length: 18
j_call: TRBJ1-5
clone_size: .